This T cell receptor beta chain was identified in a study of blood T cell repertoires in COVID-19. Whole-study context: PBMCs, B-cell-depleted T cells, or T cells provided the cDNA or gDNA that made up the material.

The CDR3 totals 15 residues. Germline CDR1 is MNHEY and CDR2 is SVGEGT. V shed 4 bases and J 6 bases; nucleotides not matched to a gene: 6. Libraries were prepared by immunoSEQ multiplex PCR; TCRdb keeps only in-frame clonotypes and omits some of them. The sample contains about 100,000 clones, 60% to 85% of which appear only once. The TCR originated in a woman older than 75 with active or convalescent COVID-19. Sample: peripheral blood. This chain connects TRBV6-2 or TRBV6-3 to TRBJ1-5, with 10 bases identical to TRBD1. For the CDR3, the DNA is TGTGCCAGCAGTTTCTTGACAGGGGGCCTTCAGCCCCAGCATTTT. Amino acids: CASSFLTGGLQPQHF.